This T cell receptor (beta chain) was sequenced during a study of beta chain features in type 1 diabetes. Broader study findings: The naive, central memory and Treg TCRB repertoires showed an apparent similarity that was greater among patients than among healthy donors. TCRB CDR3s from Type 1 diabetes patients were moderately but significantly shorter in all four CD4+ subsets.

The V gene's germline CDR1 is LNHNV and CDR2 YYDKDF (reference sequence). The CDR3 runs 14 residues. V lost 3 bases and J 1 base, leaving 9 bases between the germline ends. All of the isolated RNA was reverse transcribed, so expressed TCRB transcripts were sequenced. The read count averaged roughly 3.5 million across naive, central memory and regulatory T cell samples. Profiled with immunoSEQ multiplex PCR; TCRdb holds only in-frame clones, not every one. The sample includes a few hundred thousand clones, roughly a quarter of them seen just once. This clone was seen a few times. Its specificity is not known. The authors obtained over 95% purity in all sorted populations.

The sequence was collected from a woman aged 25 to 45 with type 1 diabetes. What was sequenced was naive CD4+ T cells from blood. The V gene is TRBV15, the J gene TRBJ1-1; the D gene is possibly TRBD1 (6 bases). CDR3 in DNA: TGTGCCACCAGCAGTTGGGGGCAGAACACTGAAGCTTTCTTT. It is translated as CATSSWGQNTEAFF.